The 23 T cell receptor beta chains in this list originate from one sample, sequenced in a study of vaccination effects on CD4 cells after COVID-19. TCRdb's copy holds only in-frame clones and misses some; the assay was immunoSEQ multiplex PCR. Among approximately 28,000 clones listed, about three quarters were seen once. ViraFEST assay sequencing came after antigen-specific CD4+ T cells were expanded with viral peptide pools. Cells that had been cultured for roughly ten days were the source of isolated CD4+ T cells. Vaccine administered to participants consisted of two doses of either BNT162b2 or mRNA-1273. No antigen is known for these receptors. This specimen consisted of CD4+ T cells from PBMCs cultured with SARS-CoV-2 spike peptides, obtained after COVID-19 vaccination. Receptor source: a human donor who received a COVID-19 vaccine. Some clones in this sample may be carry-over from other donors' samples.

The rearrangement joins TRBV11-2 to TRBJ2-5; tentatively, D is TRBD1 (6 bases). V gave up 2 bases and J gave up 5 bases, with 12 bases separating them. CDR1 and CDR2 (germline): SGHAT, FQNNGV. The CDR3 consists of 14 residues. The CDR3 sequence is CASSLRLQGETQYF. Written as DNA, the CDR3 is TGTGCCAGCAGCTTACGTTTGCAGGGGGAGACCCAGTACTTC.

J is TRBJ1-2 and V is TRBV12-3 or TRBV12-4; a possible D gene is TRBD1 (6 bases). V gave up 10 bases and J gave up 2 bases, with 14 bases separating them. The CDR3 is 13 amino acids. The CDR3 reads CATNPGQNYGYTF. DNA of the CDR3: TGTGCCACGAATCCAGGACAGAACTATGGCTACACCTTC.

V gene TRBV9 combines with J gene TRBJ1-2; TRBD1 is a possible D gene (6 bases). Per the germline V gene, CDR1 is SGDLS and CDR2 is YYNGEE. The CDR3 totals 15 residues. V lost 4 bases to trimming and J lost 3 bases, with 16 bases between them. CDR3 DNA: TGTGCCAGCAGCCCGCAGGGGACCGTCTACTATGGCTACACCTTC. Amino acid sequence: CASSPQGTVYYGYTF. The whole variable domain, filled in from reference TRBV9 and TRBJ1-2, reads DSGVTQTPKHLITATGQRVTLRCSPRSGDLSVYWYQQSLDQGLQFLIQYYNGEERAKGNILERFSAQQFPDLHSELNLSSLELGDSALYFCASSPQGTVYYGYTFGSGTRLTVV.

V gene TRBV29-1 combines with J gene TRBJ1-2; a weak D match, TRBD1 (5 bases). Germline CDR1 SQVTM, CDR2 ANQGSEA. Trimming removed 3 bases from V and 8 bases from J, with 13 bases in between. The CDR3 loop spans 12 amino acids. CDR3 residues: CSVEGVPGGYTF. The CDR3 DNA is TGCAGCGTTGAGGGGGTGCCAGGAGGCTACACCTTC.

The chain employs TRBV6-5 and TRBJ2-4, with 7 bases identical to TRBD2. Germline V lookup: CDR1 MNHEY, CDR2 SVGAGI. The CDR3 runs 14 residues. Trimming at V came to 8 bases and at J to 6 bases, leaving 10 bases not matched to a gene. The CDR3 DNA reads as TGTGCCAGCCAGAGGGAGGGGAGTCGAAACATTCAGTACTTC. As protein: CASQREGSRNIQYF.

Here the CDR3 reads CASSQVSGTGGWGTQYF. Here the CDR3 DNA reads TGTGCCAGCAGCCAAGTCTCCGGGACAGGGGGCTGGGGTACGCAGTATTTT. The chain combines TRBV3-1 (or the pseudogene TRBV3-2) with TRBJ2-3; 12 bases fit TRBD1. The V gene's germline CDR1 is LGHDT and CDR2 YNNKEL (reference sequence). The CDR3 is 17 residues long. The V segment lost 1 base and the J segment 8 bases; nucleotides outside the gene matches: 10.

This rearrangement joins TRBV6-5 to TRBJ1-4; no clear D. Germline V gene data show CDR1 as MNHEY and CDR2 as SVGAGI. The V gene lost 0 bases and the J gene lost 0 bases, with 5 bases spanning the gap. The CDR3 runs 15 residues. For the CDR3, the DNA is TGTGCCAGCAGTTACTCGCGGGCAACTAATGAAAAACTGTTTTTT. Its translation is CASSYSRATNEKLFF.

The rearrangement joins TRBV6-5 to TRBJ1-1, with D possibly TRBD1 on 5 matching bases. Germline values: CDR1 MNHEY, CDR2 SVGAGI. The CDR3 length is 14 residues. V was cut by 2 bases and J by 1 base, with 8 bases left in between. The CDR3 sequence: CASSYRGENTEAFF. The CDR3 DNA sequence: TGTGCCAGCAGTTACAGGGGAGAGAACACTGAAGCTTTCTTT.

The chain is built from TRBV9 and TRBJ2-3, with 10 bases matching TRBD2. Losses at the gene ends were 4 bases for V and 2 bases for J; bases not matched to a gene: 7. The CDR3 is 16 residues long. Germline CDR1 reads SGDLS; CDR2 reads YYNGEE. The CDR3 loop is CASSRTLAGNTDTQYF. CDR3 sequence (DNA): TGTGCCAGCAGCAGGACACTAGCGGGGAACACAGATACGCAGTATTTT.

The chain couples TRBV2 to TRBJ2-3; 10 bases agree with TRBD2. This CDR3 is built from 17 residues. The V gene's germline CDR1 is SNHLY and CDR2 FYNNEI. V was clipped by 0 bases and J by 5 bases; unmatched bases: 8. For the CDR3, the DNA is TGTGCCAGCAGTGAAGCGCTTACAGCGGGGGGGCTAGATACGCAGTATTTT. Protein: CASSEALTAGGLDTQYF.

The rearrangement uses TRBV20-1 and TRBJ1-2; tentative D call: TRBD1 (6 bases). Trimming removed 3 bases from V and 4 bases from J, with 12 bases in between. Germline V gene sequence: CDR1 DFQATT, CDR2 SNEGSKA (reference sequence). This CDR3 is 13 amino acids long. The CDR3 here is CSASGGGGYGYTF. The DNA of the CDR3 is TGCAGTGCTAGTGGGGGGGGCGGCTATGGCTACACCTTC.

This clone was recorded a few times. The rearrangement links TRBV7-2 to TRBJ2-3; TRBD1 might be the D (6 bases). V was shortened by 5 bases and J by 3 bases, with 15 bases between the two germline ends. Germline V gene data show CDR1 as SGHTA and CDR2 as FQGNSA. This CDR3 spans 15 amino acids. CDR3 region: CASSLSGTPTDTQYF. CDR3 sequence (DNA): TGTGCCAGCAGCCTGTCCGGGACACCGACAGATACGCAGTATTTT.

The V call is TRBV7-2, the J call TRBJ1-1, with D maybe TRBD1 (6 bases). V was trimmed by 1 base and J by 4 bases, leaving 10 bases between them. This CDR3 contains 14 residues. Per germline, CDR1 SGHTA and CDR2 FQGNSA. The chain's CDR3 is CASSLEGVSTEAFF. Here the CDR3 DNA reads TGTGCCAGCAGCTTAGAGGGGGTAAGCACTGAAGCTTTCTTT. The full variable domain, rest sourced from reference TRBV7-2 and TRBJ1-1, is GAGVSQSPSNKVTEKGKDVELRCDPISGHTALYWYRQSLGQGLEFLIYFQGNSAPDKSGLPSDRFSAERTGGSVSTLTIQRTQQEDSAVYLCASSLEGVSTEAFFGQGTRLTVV.

The sample holds a few counts of this clone. This chain links TRBV6-1 with TRBJ1-6, with D perhaps matching TRBD1 (5 bases). Trimming took off 7 bases at V and 10 bases at J, with 11 bases between the two ends. The CDR3 runs to 12 residues. Looked up from germline, CDR1 is MNHNS and CDR2 is SASEGT. DNA of the CDR3: TGTGCCAGCACAAGACAGAACTCACCCCTCCACTTT. Translating it yields CASTRQNSPLHF.

The J gene is TRBJ2-7, the V gene TRBV19; D possibly corresponds to TRBD1 (5 bases). Germline V gene lookup returns CDR1 LNHDA and CDR2 SQIVND (reference sequence). V lost 5 bases and J 2 bases, leaving 13 bases between the germline ends. CDR3 length: 14 amino acids. The CDR3 nucleotides read TGTGCCAGTAGTCCGACCGACAGACCCTACGAGCAGTACGTC. This encodes CASSPTDRPYEQYV.

V gene TRBV3-1 (or the pseudogene TRBV3-2) combines with J gene TRBJ1-5; 7 bases align to TRBD1. The CDR3 loop spans 15 amino acids. The V and J ends lost 0 bases and 6 bases, in that order; junction bases with no gene match: 5. CDR1 LGHDT and CDR2 YNNKEL come from the germline V gene (reference sequence). CDR3 sequence (DNA): TGTGCCAGCAGCCAAGAAGGGGGCTTCCCTCAGCCCCAGCATTTT. It translates to CASSQEGGFPQPQHF.

The chain combines TRBV9 with TRBJ2-3; perhaps D is TRBD1 or TRBD2 (7 bases each). Per germline, CDR1 SGDLS and CDR2 YYNGEE. V lost 0 bases, J lost 4 bases, and 18 bases lay in between. The CDR3 extends over 17 amino acids. The CDR3 loop is CASSVEPPGGAADTQYF. The CDR3 DNA follows: TGTGCCAGCAGCGTAGAGCCCCCAGGGGGGGCCGCAGATACGCAGTATTTT.

The chain employs TRBV18 and TRBJ2-3; a possible D gene is TRBD2 (6 bases). The length of the CDR3 is 15 residues. From germline, CDR1 is KGHSH and CDR2 LQKENI. The V end lost 1 base, the J end lost 6 bases, and 14 bases lay between the germline ends. The CDR3, as DNA: TGTGCCAGCTCACCACGGACTATGTCTGGGGATACGCAGTATTTT. Protein: CASSPRTMSGDTQYF.

J is TRBJ1-1 and V is TRBV5-1; a possible D gene is TRBD1 (5 bases). V dropped 0 bases and J dropped 6 bases, with 9 bases sitting between them. CDR1 and CDR2 from the germline V gene are SGHRS and YFSETQ. The CDR3 spans 13 residues. CDR3 in amino acids: CASSLGGGAEAFF. As DNA, the CDR3 is TGCGCCAGCAGCTTGGGGGGGGGAGCTGAAGCTTTCTTT.

This chain joins TRBV1 and TRBJ2-5; the D call in the table, TRBD2, was not verified against the DNA. TRBV1 is annotated as a pseudogene. The CDR3 loop spans 15 amino acids. The chain's CDR3 is CTSSQDNAHRETQYF. CDR3 nucleotide sequence: TGCACCAGCAGCCAAGATAATGCTCATAGAGAGACCCAGTACTTC.

This clone has a single count. This chain joins TRBV3-1 (or the pseudogene TRBV3-2) and TRBJ1-5; D uncertain. With 1 base removed from V and 4 bases from J, the gap between germline ends came to 8 bases. The CDR3 spans 14 residues. Per the germline V gene, CDR1 is LGHDT and CDR2 is YNNKEL (reference sequence). The CDR3 reads CASSQGHANQPQHF. In DNA, the CDR3 is TGTGCCAGCAGCCAAGGACACGCTAATCAGCCCCAGCATTTT.

The chain couples TRBV2 to TRBJ1-2, with D unresolved. V was cut by 6 bases and J by 8 bases, with 7 bases left in between. The CDR3 has 10 residues. CDR1 and CDR2 (germline): SNHLY, FYNNEI. The CDR3 protein is CASRNKGYTF. The CDR3 nucleotides read TGTGCCAGCAGGAACAAAGGCTACACCTTC.

The rearrangement uses TRBV6-5 and TRBJ1-2; no definite D call. This CDR3 is 11 amino acids long. The V end was cut by 6 bases, the J end by 7 bases, with 9 bases between. CDR1 is MNHEY and CDR2 is SVGAGI in the germline V gene. The CDR3 loop is CASRFPRGYTF. For the CDR3, the DNA is TGTGCCAGCAGGTTTCCGCGTGGCTACACCTTC.